The 25 T cell receptor beta chains below all came from one sample that was sequenced in a study of beta chain features in type 1 diabetes. What these receptors recognize is not known. Overall study results and limits: Among all four CD4+ subsets, Type 1 diabetes patients had TCRB CDR3s that were moderately but significantly shorter.

Expressed TCRB transcripts were sequenced, since all the RNA that had been isolated was reverse transcribed. Generated by immunoSEQ multiplex PCR, the TCRdb table keeps only in-frame clones and is missing some. The sample shows hundreds of thousands of clones, 15% of them seen only once. The specimen sequenced was naive CD4+ T cells from blood. The receptors shown here come from a young man with type 1 diabetes.

The CDR3: CASSLWTGEANYGYTF. The CDR3 bases are TGTGCCAGCAGCTTATGGACAGGGGAAGCTAACTATGGCTACACCTTC. This chain joins TRBV13 and TRBJ1-2, with 9 bases lining up with TRBD1. This CDR3 comprises 16 residues. Germline CDR1 is PRHDT and CDR2 is FYEKMQ (reference sequence). V was clipped by 2 bases and J by 0 bases; unmatched bases: 4.

In this sample, this clone turned up a few times. The rearrangement joins TRBV5-4 to TRBJ2-7; D gene ambiguous. The CDR3 sequence is 13 residues long. Germline CDR1 and CDR2: SGHNT and YYREEE (reference sequence). V was trimmed by 0 bases and J by 4 bases, leaving 8 bases between them. Here the CDR3 DNA reads TGTGCCAGCAGCTTGGAACTTGAGTACGAGCAGTACTTC. Amino acids: CASSLELEYEQYF.

The table lists this clone with a few counts. The chain combines TRBV10-3 with TRBJ2-3; no definite D call. This CDR3 has 15 residues. The germline V gene encodes CDR1 ENHRY and CDR2 SYGVKD. Between the trimmed V and J ends, which lost 10 bases and 5 bases, there was a span of 22 bases. The CDR3 coding sequence is TGTGCCACAAGAGACTTCGGCGGATCGGGAGATACGCAGTATTTT. Amino acid sequence: CATRDFGGSGDTQYF.

There are a few counts of this clone. The J gene is TRBJ2-1, the V gene TRBV18, with D maybe TRBD2 (5 bases). V lost 6 bases and J lost 6, with 12 bases in between. CDR3 size: 13 residues. Germline V gene lookup returns CDR1 KGHSH and CDR2 LQKENI. The CDR3 sequence: CASSPGLLNEQFF. The CDR3 nucleotides read TGTGCCAGCTCGCCCGGACTCCTCAATGAGCAGTTCTTC.

This chain uses TRBV7-9 with TRBJ2-1; a weak D match, TRBD1 (6 bases). Trimming pared 8 bases from V and 4 bases from J, leaving 18 bases between. In germline, CDR1 is SEHNR, CDR2 FQNEAQ (reference sequence). This CDR3 region has 15 residues. CDR3 region: CASRGGTSRYNEQFF. The CDR3 nucleotides read TGTGCCAGCCGAGGTGGGACATCAAGGTACAATGAGCAGTTCTTC.

V usage is TRBV15 and J usage is TRBJ2-5; 7 nucleotides agree with TRBD2. There are 17 residues in the CDR3. V was clipped by 0 bases and J by 1 base; unmatched bases: 8. Germline CDR1 LNHNV, CDR2 YYDKDF (reference sequence). The CDR3 DNA sequence: TGTGCCACCAGCAGAGAGGTTTGGGCGGGAGCCCAAGAGACCCAGTACTTC. Amino acids: CATSREVWAGAQETQYF.

This clone turned up a few times. Other nucleotide sequences from this sample produce the same CDR3. The chain is built from TRBV15 and TRBJ2-7; D may be TRBD2 (5 bases). This CDR3 has 14 amino acids. CDR1 and CDR2 from the germline V gene are LNHNV and YYDKDF (reference sequence). The ends were cut back, 0 bases at V and 0 bases at J, with 6 bases in the middle. CDR3 DNA sequence: TGTGCCACCAGCAGAGATCGGGGCTCCTACGAGCAGTACTTC. It is translated as CATSRDRGSYEQYF. The whole variable domain, remainder taken from reference TRBV15 and TRBJ2-7, is DAMVIQNPRYQVTQFGKPVTLSCSQTLNHNVMYWYQQKSSQAPKLLFHYYDKDFNNEADTPDNFQSRRPNTSFCFLDIRSPGLGDTAMYLCATSRDRGSYEQYFGPGTRLTVT.

The chain combines TRBV4-1 with TRBJ2-7, with D hard to call. This CDR3 has 15 amino acids. Germline V lookup: CDR1 MGHRA, CDR2 YSYEKL. Trimming stripped 1 base from V and 2 bases from J, with 12 bases between. CDR3 protein: CASSQATTETYEQYF. CDR3 DNA sequence: TGCGCCAGCAGCCAAGCCACCACTGAGACCTACGAGCAGTACTTC.

The CDR3 coding sequence is TGCGCCAGCAGCTCGTCCAGGGTTGGGTCAGATACGCAGTATTTT. Translating it yields CASSSSRVGSDTQYF. This chain joins TRBV5-1 and TRBJ2-3, with a tentative D call TRBD1 (5 bases). Trimming removed 3 bases at V and 4 bases at J, with 15 bases between. The CDR3 has 15 amino acids. Germline assignment: CDR1 SGHRS and CDR2 YFSETQ. Full variable domain (missing parts from reference TRBV5-1 and TRBJ2-3): KAGVTQTPRYLIKTRGQQVTLSCSPISGHRSVSWYQQTPGQGLQFLFEYFSETQRNKGNFPGRFSGRQFSNSRSEMNVSTLELGDSALYLCASSSSRVGSDTQYFGPGTRLTVL.

In DNA, the CDR3 is TGTGCCAGCAGCCCAGTCGTGGGGCCACAAGAGACCCAGTACTTC. The encoded protein is CASSPVVGPQETQYF. The chain combines TRBV7-6 with TRBJ2-5; tentative D call: TRBD1 (5 bases). This CDR3 is built from 15 residues. V was shortened by 5 bases and J by 2 bases, with 15 bases between the two germline ends. CDR1 SGHVS and CDR2 FNYEAQ come from the germline V gene.

The chain is built from TRBV7-9 and TRBJ2-3; D possibly corresponds to TRBD2 (5 bases). CDR1 is SEHNR, CDR2 FQNEAQ, per germline (reference sequence). V lost 5 bases to trimming and J lost 11 bases, with 14 bases between them. This CDR3 has 12 amino acids. This CDR3 is CASSPSAGRQYF. CDR3 nucleotides: TGTGCCAGCAGCCCCTCGGCGGGCCGGCAGTATTTT.

The chain carries TRBV5-1 and TRBJ2-3; D is perhaps TRBD1 (5 bases). The CDR3 is 16 residues long. V shed 4 bases and J shed 1 base, with 16 bases lying between them. Germline values: CDR1 SGHRS, CDR2 YFSETQ. The CDR3 DNA reads as TGCGCCAGCAGCCCTAATCCCAGGGAAGGCACAGATACGCAGTATTTT. Protein sequence: CASSPNPREGTDTQYF.

This clone occurred many times. DNA for the CDR3: TGTGCCAGCAGCCAGAGGACGGGAGGTGGCCACAATGAGCAGTTCTTC. Translation: CASSQRTGGGHNEQFF. V is TRBV4-2 and J is TRBJ2-1, with TRBD2 matching over 7 bases. CDR3 length equals 16 residues. Per germline, CDR1 LGHNA and CDR2 YNFKEQ. V shed 3 bases, J shed 5 bases, and the junction held 10 bases outside the gene matches.

This clone was counted between two and nine times. The chain couples TRBV5-4 to TRBJ2-2; maybe TRBD1 (6 bases). The germline V gene encodes CDR1 SGHNT and CDR2 YYREEE (reference sequence). Trimming removed 0 bases at V and 7 bases at J, with 10 bases between. CDR3 length equals 14 residues. The CDR3: CASSLDRDIGELFF. The CDR3 DNA sequence: TGTGCCAGCAGCTTGGACAGGGACATCGGGGAGCTGTTTTTT.

The gene calls are TRBV11-2 and TRBJ2-3; D uncertain. V lost 1 base and J 3 bases, leaving 5 bases between the germline ends. Germline CDR1 reads SGHAT; CDR2 reads FQNNGV. The CDR3 is 13 amino acids. The CDR3 nucleotides read TGTGCCAGCAGCTTAGTTAGTACAGATACGCAGTATTTT. It is translated as CASSLVSTDTQYF.

The DNA of the CDR3 is TGTGCCAGCAGCGTCAACAGGGGGAAGGAGACCCAGTACTTC. Encoded protein: CASSVNRGKETQYF. The chain couples TRBV7-2 to TRBJ2-5, with TRBD1 matching over 8 bases. CDR1 and CDR2 from the germline V gene are SGHTA and FQGNSA. Trimming removed 5 bases from V and 5 bases from J; junction bases left unmatched: 7. There are 14 residues in the CDR3.

This clone was counted between two and nine times. The chain combines TRBV28 with TRBJ1-5; D not certain. V shed 5 bases and J shed 0 bases, with 8 bases lying between them. Germline CDR1 and CDR2: MDHEN and SYDVKM. The CDR3 consists of 14 residues. In DNA, the CDR3 is TGTGCCAGCAGTCCCCGACTTAGCAATCAGCCCCAGCATTTT. Its protein product is CASSPRLSNQPQHF. The complete variable domain, with remaining parts taken from reference TRBV28 and TRBJ1-5, reads DVKVTQSSRYLVKRTGEKVFLECVQDMDHENMFWYRQDPGLGLRLIYFSYDVKMKEKGDIPEGYSVSREKKERFSLILESASTNQTSMYLCASSPRLSNQPQHFGDGTRLSIL.

There are a few counts of this clone. The chain has TRBV6-5 and TRBJ1-6; 7 bases are a match to TRBD1. V lost 5 bases, J lost 6 bases, and 4 bases stayed unmatched. CDR3 length: 14 residues. CDR1 is MNHEY, CDR2 SVGAGI, per germline. CDR3 sequence (DNA): TGTGCCAGCAGTCCACAGGGGACTAATTCACCCCTCCACTTT. Protein product: CASSPQGTNSPLHF.

This clone was detected only a few times. The chain employs TRBV9 and TRBJ1-1, with D unclear. CDR3 length equals 11 residues. From germline, CDR1 is SGDLS and CDR2 YYNGEE. With 7 bases removed from V and 0 bases from J, the gap between germline ends came to 4 bases. The CDR3 here is CASGVNTEAFF. Here the CDR3 DNA reads TGTGCCAGCGGAGTGAACACTGAAGCTTTCTTT.

This clone has more than one count but fewer than ten. DNA of the CDR3: TGTGCCAGCAGCCAAGACAGGCCGACCACCGGGGAGCTGTTTTTT. Its translation: CASSQDRPTTGELFF. The chain employs TRBV14 and TRBJ2-2; D unresolved. Germline CDR1 reads SGHDN; CDR2 reads FVKESK. This CDR3 has 15 amino acids. The V and J ends lost 0 bases and 4 bases respectively, with 9 bases between them.

This chain links TRBV10-3 with TRBJ1-5, with D possibly matching TRBD1 (6 bases). This CDR3 region has 15 residues. CDR1 is ENHRY, CDR2 SYGVKD, per germline. The V end was cut by 2 bases, the J end by 3 bases, with 11 bases between. CDR3 sequence: CAISEKDSFNQPQHF. CDR3 nucleotide sequence: TGTGCCATCAGTGAGAAGGACAGTTTCAATCAGCCCCAGCATTTT.

This clone was counted a few times. V usage is TRBV5-4 and J usage is TRBJ2-5; 9 bases are a match to TRBD1. CDR3 length equals 15 residues. The germline V gene encodes CDR1 SGHNT and CDR2 YYREEE (reference sequence). With 3 bases clipped from V and 0 bases from J, the junction kept 3 bases outside the gene matches. The CDR3 DNA follows: TGTGCCAGCAGCTACGACAGGGGGAACCAAGAGACCCAGTACTTC. Its protein product is CASSYDRGNQETQYF.

This clone occurred once. V is TRBV5-5 and J is TRBJ2-7; no definite D call. There are 14 residues in the CDR3. Germline-derived CDR1 and CDR2 are SGHKS and YYEKEE (reference sequence). Trimming took 1 base from V and 2 from J, leaving 10 bases between them. The CDR3 protein is CASSLWRITYEQYF. Written as DNA, the CDR3 is TGTGCCAGCAGCTTGTGGCGGATTACCTACGAGCAGTACTTC.

A few counts support this clone. The rearrangement joins TRBV7-9 to TRBJ1-2; TRBD1 aligns across 7 bases. The junction had 5 bases not matched to a gene; V was cut back by 5 bases and J by 8 bases. Per the germline V gene, CDR1 is SEHNR and CDR2 is FQNEAQ (reference sequence). CDR3 length: 12 amino acids. The CDR3 loop is CASSPQGEGYTF. CDR3 in DNA: TGTGCCAGCAGCCCCCAGGGGGAAGGCTACACCTTC.

This clone has just a few counts. This chain links TRBV6-1 with TRBJ2-7, with D perhaps matching TRBD2 (5 bases). Germline CDR1 reads MNHNS; CDR2 reads SASEGT. This CDR3 is 12 amino acids long. The V end was cut by 5 bases, the J end by 1 base, with 6 bases between. CDR3 nucleotide sequence: TGTGCCAGCAGTCGGACTTCCTACGAGCAGTACTTC. Translation gives CASSRTSYEQYF.